These 28 T cell receptor beta chains share one sample of origin, sequenced in a study of cytomegalovirus exposure and HLA in healthy donors. Both 60 Vbeta primers and 13 Jbeta primers went into the PCR. This table comes from immunoSEQ multiplex PCR, and its TCRdb copy is limited to in-frame clones, with some not included. The sample carries 100,000 to 150,000 clones, approximately 80% recorded once. The sample consisted of PBMCs. These receptors were collected from a woman aged 40 to 49 in good health and CMV-seronegative.

The chain employs TRBV28 and TRBJ2-1; D uncertain. The CDR3 loop spans 11 amino acids. Germline CDR1 MDHEN, CDR2 SYDVKM. V dropped 11 bases and J dropped 4 bases, with 9 bases sitting between them. CDR3 sequence: CAANLYNEQFF. The CDR3 DNA follows: TGTGCCGCGAACTTATACAATGAGCAGTTCTTC.

This clone was detected only a few times. The V gene is TRBV6-5, the J gene TRBJ2-4; D is ambiguous. Trimming pared 6 bases from V and 5 bases from J, leaving 11 bases between. The germline gives CDR1 MNHEY, CDR2 SVGAGI. The CDR3 runs 13 residues. The CDR3 sequence: CASRYRRENIQYF. The CDR3 DNA is TGTGCCAGCAGATATCGACGGGAAAACATTCAGTACTTC.

This clone was picked up a small number of times. The chain is built from TRBV7-9 and TRBJ1-4; TRBD1 matches at 7 bases. The CDR3 extends over 13 amino acids. The germline CDR1 and CDR2 sequences are SEHNR and FQNEAQ (reference sequence). V lost 5 bases and J lost 12; bases outside the gene matches: 9. CDR3 residues: CASSRPGDRELFF. CDR3 coding DNA: TGTGCCAGCAGCCGACCCGGGGACAGAGAACTGTTTTTT.

V gene TRBV18 combines with J gene TRBJ1-6; 7 bases align to TRBD1. The ends lost 6 bases at V and 5 bases at J; junction bases unmatched: 4. Germline-derived CDR1 and CDR2 are KGHSH and LQKENI. This CDR3 has 14 amino acids. CDR3 region: CASSWDSNNSPLHF. In nucleotides, the CDR3 is TGTGCCAGCTCCTGGGACAGTAATAATTCACCCCTCCACTTT. Filled out from reference TRBV18 and TRBJ1-6, the complete variable domain reads NAGVMQNPRHLVRRRGQEARLRCSPMKGHSHVYWYRQLPEEGLKFMVYLQKENIIDESGMPKERFSAEFPKEGPSILRIQQVVRGDSAAYFCASSWDSNNSPLHFGNGTRLTVT.

CDR3 protein: CARSSVVGNTIYF. CDR3 nucleotides: TGTGCCAGAAGCTCCGTTGTAGGAAACACCATATATTTT. The gene calls are TRBV5-3 and TRBJ1-3, with D uncertain. Being an ORF, TRBV5-3 has a function that is uncertain. Trimming pared 3 bases from V and 4 bases from J, leaving 8 bases between. The CDR3 totals 13 residues.

This rearrangement joins TRBV4-1 to TRBJ2-5; TRBD2 matches 8 bases. The V gene end was trimmed by 1 base and the J gene end by 5 bases; junction bases not matched to a gene: 9. The CDR3 is 16 amino acids. Germline assignment: CDR1 MGHRA and CDR2 YSYEKL. The CDR3 DNA follows: TGCGCCAGCAGCCAAGCGCTAAGCGGGAGCGGGGAGACCCAGTACTTC. Amino acid sequence: CASSQALSGSGETQYF.

This chain joins TRBV7-2 and TRBJ2-1, with 7 nucleotides matching TRBD2. This CDR3 region has 13 residues. Germline CDR1 reads SGHTA; CDR2 reads FQGNSA. V lost 5 bases to trimming and J lost 14 bases; unmatched junction nucleotides: 12. The chain's CDR3 is CASSQQGAGREFF. The CDR3, as DNA: TGTGCCAGCAGCCAACAAGGCGCAGGGAGGGAGTTCTTC.

The rearrangement uses TRBV5-1 and TRBJ2-1; D is unresolved. The germline V gene has CDR1 SGHRS and CDR2 YFSETQ. The CDR3 is made up of 15 amino acids. With 0 bases removed from V and 8 bases from J, the gap between germline ends came to 15 bases. In nucleotides, the CDR3 is TGCGCCAGCAGCTTGGAGTACCCCTCGAGAGATGAGCAGTTCTTC. This sequence encodes CASSLEYPSRDEQFF.

The chain is built from TRBV7-9 and TRBJ2-2; 8 bases are a match to TRBD1. The CDR3 runs to 17 residues. The junction had 13 bases not matched to a gene; V was cut back by 5 bases and J by 5 bases. Per the germline V gene, CDR1 is SEHNR and CDR2 is FQNEAQ (reference sequence). CDR3 DNA sequence: TGTGCCAGCAGCCCTCCTTCTAACAGGGGGGTAACCGGGGAGCTGTTTTTT. Translating gives CASSPPSNRGVTGELFF.

This chain uses TRBV2 with TRBJ1-5; D might be TRBD1 (6 bases). The CDR3 loop spans 14 amino acids. Per germline, CDR1 SNHLY and CDR2 FYNNEI. V was clipped by 6 bases and J by 3 bases, with 12 bases between them. The CDR3 sequence is CASRGRQVNQPQHF. CDR3 coding DNA: TGTGCCAGCAGGGGAAGACAGGTCAATCAGCCCCAGCATTTT.

This chain joins TRBV7-2 and TRBJ2-6; TRBD1 agrees at 9 bases. In germline, CDR1 is SGHTA, CDR2 FQGNSA. This CDR3 has 16 amino acids. V trimming: 8 bases; J trimming: 0 bases; junction bases outside the gene matches: 5. CDR3 DNA: TGTGCCAGCGGGGACAGGGCCAGCTCTGGGGCCAACGTCCTGACTTTC. It is translated as CASGDRASSGANVLTF.

The chain employs TRBV28 and TRBJ1-5; TRBD1 might be the D (5 bases). V lost 6 bases and J 4 bases, leaving 13 bases between the germline ends. CDR1 and CDR2 (germline): MDHEN, SYDVKM. The CDR3 runs to 14 residues. CDR3 sequence reads: CASRTLQANQPQHF. CDR3 nucleotides: TGTGCCAGCAGAACCCTACAGGCAAATCAGCCCCAGCATTTT.

V and J are TRBV4-1 and TRBJ2-5; D is unresolved. The V gene's germline CDR1 is MGHRA and CDR2 YSYEKL. Trimming removed 4 bases from V and 5 bases from J, with 14 bases in between. The CDR3 loop spans 14 amino acids. The CDR3 reads CASSLSWALETQYF. CDR3 sequence (DNA): TGCGCCAGCAGCCTCTCGTGGGCTCTGGAGACCCAGTACTTC.

The CDR3 region has the DNA TGTGCCAGCTCACCACCGTCGACTAGCGGGAGCAATGAGCAGTTCTTC. It yields the protein CASSPPSTSGSNEQFF. This chain joins TRBV18 and TRBJ2-1, with TRBD2 matching 12 bases. The CDR3 is 16 residues long. The V gene end was trimmed by 0 bases and the J gene end by 6 bases; junction bases not matched to a gene: 3. The germline gives CDR1 KGHSH, CDR2 LQKENI.

The chain combines TRBV7-2 with TRBJ1-2; a weak D match, TRBD1 (5 bases). Looked up from germline, CDR1 is SGHTA and CDR2 is FQGNSA. This CDR3 has 13 amino acids. V lost 5 bases and J lost 8, with 15 bases in between. The CDR3: CASSIEGAGGYTF. The CDR3 nucleotides read TGTGCCAGCAGCATAGAAGGGGCAGGGGGCTACACCTTC.

This clone was counted between two and nine times. The rearrangement links TRBV29-1 to TRBJ1-4; 7 bases agree with TRBD1. J gave up 5 bases and V 0 bases, and 3 bases lay outside the gene matches. The germline V gene encodes CDR1 SQVTM and CDR2 ANQGSEA. The CDR3 runs 14 residues. As DNA, the CDR3 is TGCAGCGTTGAAGATGCAGGGGGGAATGAAAAACTGTTTTTT. Translation: CSVEDAGGNEKLFF. Full variable domain (missing parts from reference TRBV29-1 and TRBJ1-4): SAVISQKPSRDICQRGTSLTIQCQVDSQVTMMFWYRQQPGQSLTLIATANQGSEATYESGFVIDKFPISRPNLTFSTLTVSNMSPEDSSIYLCSVEDAGGNEKLFFGSGTQLSVL.

This chain uses TRBV5-4 with TRBJ1-4; D call uncertain. The ends were cut back, 7 bases at V and 6 bases at J, with 13 bases in the middle. The CDR3 runs to 13 residues. Germline CDR1 is SGHNT and CDR2 is YYREEE (reference sequence). CDR3 in DNA: TGTGCCAGCTCAAAGGCTCAGGATGAAAAACTGTTTTTT. Translation gives CASSKAQDEKLFF.

The table lists this clone with a count of one. The chain has TRBV19 and TRBJ2-3; possible D gene TRBD1, 7 bases. Trimming took 5 bases from V and 3 from J, leaving 15 bases between them. The CDR3 is made up of 15 amino acids. From germline, CDR1 is LNHDA and CDR2 SQIVND (reference sequence). The chain's CDR3 is CASSLMTGRTDTQYF. The DNA for the CDR3 is TGTGCCAGTAGTCTGATGACAGGGAGGACAGATACGCAGTATTTT.

This clone was seen just once. The rearrangement joins TRBV28 to TRBJ2-7, with 9 bases lining up with TRBD1. The CDR3 has 15 amino acids. Germline values: CDR1 MDHEN, CDR2 SYDVKM. Trimming at V came to 5 bases and at J to 2 bases, leaving 7 bases not matched to a gene. The CDR3 here is CASSLPTGGAYEQYF. DNA of the CDR3: TGTGCCAGCAGTCTCCCGACAGGGGGGGCCTACGAGCAGTACTTC.

The chain recombines TRBV6-1 with TRBJ1-1; 7 bases agree with TRBD1. The CDR3 covers 12 residues. In germline, CDR1 is MNHNS, CDR2 SASEGT. V lost 6 bases and J lost 8; bases outside the gene matches: 6. The CDR3 sequence: CASSLRGREAFF. The CDR3 bases are TGTGCCAGCAGCCTTAGGGGGCGGGAAGCTTTCTTT.

This sequence joins TRBV4-2 and TRBJ2-1; D is unresolved. Trimming shortened V by 0 bases and J by 1 base, and 4 bases separated the two germline ends. Germline loops: CDR1 LGHNA, CDR2 YNFKEQ. The CDR3 is 14 amino acids. The CDR3 region is CASSQDLSYNEQFF. CDR3 DNA: TGTGCCAGCAGCCAAGATCTTTCCTACAATGAGCAGTTCTTC.

The rearrangement links TRBV28 to TRBJ2-5; 7 positions agree with TRBD2. The germline CDR1 and CDR2 sequences are MDHEN and SYDVKM. This CDR3 region has 14 residues. The trim removed 3 bases at V and 5 bases at J, leaving 6 bases unmatched. The CDR3 loop is CASSFTWGGETQYF. The CDR3 nucleotides are TGTGCCAGCAGTTTTACTTGGGGGGGTGAGACCCAGTACTTC.

This clone has only one observation. Mismatch with germline at one junction end may stem from a read error. The chain carries TRBV4-3 and TRBJ1-1; D is ambiguous. CDR3 size: 15 residues. CDR1 and CDR2 (germline): LGHNA, YSLEER. The CDR3 here is CASSQDWSGNTGAFF. DNA for the CDR3: TGCGCCAGCAGCCAAGATTGGAGCGGTAACACTGGAGCTTTCTTT.

The V call is TRBV5-1, the J call TRBJ2-7; D gene unclear. Trimming removed 4 bases from V and 7 bases from J, with 9 bases in between. The CDR3 runs to 11 residues. Germline values: CDR1 SGHRS, CDR2 YFSETQ. The DNA of the CDR3 is TGCGCCAGCAGCGGAAAGAGGGAGCAGTACTTC. It yields the protein CASSGKREQYF.

A few counts support this clone. The chain couples TRBV2 to TRBJ1-1; D is unclear. V was cut by 2 bases and J by 3 bases, with 10 bases left in between. The germline CDR1 and CDR2 sequences are SNHLY and FYNNEI. CDR3 length: 14 amino acids. The CDR3 loop is CASSEFVADTEAFF. CDR3 in DNA: TGTGCCAGCAGTGAATTTGTGGCCGACACTGAAGCTTTCTTT.

This chain joins TRBV5-4 and TRBJ2-5, with TRBD2 identical over 8 bases. The length of the CDR3 is 15 residues. The J segment lost 5 bases and the V segment lost 4 bases, leaving 10 bases of the junction unmatched. The V gene's germline CDR1 is SGHNT and CDR2 YYREEE (reference sequence). The DNA of the CDR3 is TGTGCCAGCAGCCACCCTGCGGGGGGCGAGGAGACCCAGTACTTC. Amino acids: CASSHPAGGEETQYF. The variable domain in full, completed from reference TRBV5-4 and TRBJ2-5, reads ETGVTQSPTHLIKTRGQQVTLRCSSQSGHNTVSWYQQALGQGPQFIFQYYREEENGRGNFPPRFSGLQFPNYSSELNVNALELDDSALYLCASSHPAGGEETQYFGPGTRLLVL.

The chain joins TRBV5-5 to TRBJ1-3; D is possibly TRBD1 (6 bases). Germline V gives CDR1 SGHKS, CDR2 YYEKEE (reference sequence). This CDR3 spans 15 amino acids. V gave up 3 bases and J gave up 0 bases, with 10 bases separating them. CDR3 sequence reads: CASSYLGGSGNTIYF. CDR3 sequence (DNA): TGTGCCAGCAGCTACTTAGGGGGCTCTGGAAACACCATATATTTT.

V is TRBV9 and J is TRBJ1-1; TRBD1 is a possible D gene (6 bases). This CDR3 spans 14 amino acids. Trimming stripped 4 bases from V and 6 bases from J, with 16 bases between. Germline-derived CDR1 and CDR2 are SGDLS and YYNGEE. CDR3 DNA: TGTGCCAGCAGCCAAGCTACAGGGTTCCCTGAAGCTTTCTTT. This codes for CASSQATGFPEAFF. Looking up the rest from reference TRBV9 and TRBJ1-1 gives the full variable domain: DSGVTQTPKHLITATGQRVTLRCSPRSGDLSVYWYQQSLDQGLQFLIQYYNGEERAKGNILERFSAQQFPDLHSELNLSSLELGDSALYFCASSQATGFPEAFFGQGTRLTVV.